The 15 T cell receptor beta chains presented below share a single source sample, sequenced in a study of OX40 agonist ivuxolimab in advanced cancers. Generated by immunoSEQ multiplex PCR, the TCRdb table keeps only in-frame clones and is missing some. Of 100,000 to 150,000 clones listed, roughly 92% were seen once; the top ten hold around 0.81%. The sample consisted of CD4+ or CD8+ T cells sorted from blood, taken in a trial of the OX40 agonist ivuxolimab. All receptors come from an adult with an advanced solid tumor such as melanoma, head and neck, liver or kidney cancer.

The chain employs TRBV27 and TRBJ2-5; the D is unclear. In germline, CDR1 is MNHEY, CDR2 SMNVEV (reference sequence). Trimming took 2 bases from V and 5 from J, leaving 9 bases between them. The CDR3 is made up of 13 amino acids. This chain's CDR3 is CASSLTVGETQYF. CDR3 coding DNA: TGTGCCAGCAGTTTAACAGTAGGGGAGACCCAGTACTTC.

The chain carries TRBV7-3 and TRBJ2-3; a weak D match, TRBD2 (6 bases). Germline CDR1 and CDR2: SGHTA and FQGTGA. V was shortened by 9 bases and J by 6 bases, with 22 bases between the two germline ends. The CDR3 sequence is 15 residues long. CDR3 in amino acids: CASSEGNRFPDTQYF. Written as DNA, the CDR3 is TGTGCCAGTTCGGAGGGGAATCGCTTCCCGGATACGCAGTATTTT.

The chain links TRBV7-3 to TRBJ1-5, with D unclear. V was trimmed by 5 bases and J by 5 bases, leaving 10 bases between them. CDR1 SGHTA and CDR2 FQGTGA come from the germline V gene. This CDR3 comprises 13 residues. DNA of the CDR3: TGTGCCAGCAGCCTTGACCGGGATCAGCCCCAGCATTTT. Translation gives CASSLDRDQPQHF.

V is TRBV30 and J is TRBJ1-3; D unresolved. V lost 0 bases to trimming and J lost 4 bases, with 4 bases between them. The CDR3 loop spans 12 amino acids. Germline V gives CDR1 GTSNPN, CDR2 SVGIG (reference sequence). Here the CDR3 reads CAWSVPGNTIYF. The CDR3 coding sequence is TGTGCCTGGAGTGTTCCCGGAAACACCATATATTTT.

The chain couples TRBV2 to TRBJ1-1; D is undetermined. Looked up from germline, CDR1 is SNHLY and CDR2 is FYNNEI. The V end was cut by 4 bases, the J end by 1 base, with 7 bases between. This CDR3 is built from 13 residues. CDR3 nucleotides: TGTGCCAGCAGTGTATTGGAGAACACTGAAGCTTTCTTT. Translating gives CASSVLENTEAFF.

The chain carries TRBV6-6 and TRBJ2-7; 11 bases line up with TRBD2. The CDR3 totals 16 residues. J gave up 3 bases and V 7 bases, and 11 bases lay outside the gene matches. Germline V gives CDR1 MNHNY, CDR2 SVGAGI (reference sequence). The CDR3 here is CASTKGGTSGDYEQYF. The CDR3 bases are TGTGCCAGCACCAAAGGCGGGACTAGCGGTGACTACGAGCAGTACTTC.

The chain joins TRBV9 to TRBJ1-1, with D perhaps matching TRBD1 (6 bases). The V gene's germline CDR1 is SGDLS and CDR2 YYNGEE. V shed 4 bases and J shed 0 bases, with 10 bases lying between them. The CDR3 covers 14 residues. The CDR3 loop reads CASSPGQMNTEAFF. The DNA for the CDR3 is TGTGCCAGCAGCCCCGGACAGATGAACACTGAAGCTTTCTTT.

The rearrangement uses TRBV25-1 and TRBJ1-4, with TRBD1 matching 10 bases. CDR1 and CDR2 from the germline V gene are MGHDK and SYGVNS. The junction had 6 bases not matched to a gene; V was cut back by 5 bases and J by 0 bases. The CDR3 sequence is 17 residues long. CDR3 sequence: CASSLRTGGSTNEKLFF. The CDR3 nucleotides are TGTGCCAGCAGTCTCCGGACAGGGGGATCAACTAATGAAAAACTGTTTTTT.

The chain combines TRBV5-1 with TRBJ2-7; 11 nucleotides align to TRBD2. Germline loops: CDR1 SGHRS, CDR2 YFSETQ. The CDR3 length is 16 residues. J was trimmed by 0 bases and V by 0 bases; bases with no gene match: 2. CDR3 nucleotide sequence: TGCGCCAGCAGCTTGGGACTAGCGGGAACCTCCTACGAGCAGTACTTC. Residues: CASSLGLAGTSYEQYF.

CDR3 sequence: CASSQTGGAYGYTF. In DNA, the CDR3 is TGCGCCAGCAGCCAAACAGGGGGTGCCTATGGCTACACCTTC. The rearrangement links TRBV5-1 to TRBJ1-2, with 8 bases identical to TRBD1. The CDR3 runs 14 residues. CDR1 and CDR2 (germline): SGHRS, YFSETQ. The J segment lost 4 bases and the V segment lost 4 bases, leaving 6 bases of the junction unmatched.

The J gene is TRBJ1-3, the V gene TRBV15; D ambiguous. Germline V lookup: CDR1 LNHNV, CDR2 YYDKDF (reference sequence). Trimming left V 0 bases short and J 4 bases short, with 10 bases between. The CDR3 loop spans 15 amino acids. The CDR3 protein is CATSRDRALGNTIYF. CDR3 coding DNA: TGTGCCACCAGCAGAGATAGGGCCTTGGGAAACACCATATATTTT.

The chain links TRBV27 to TRBJ2-7; 9 bases line up with TRBD1. Germline CDR1 and CDR2: MNHEY and SMNVEV (reference sequence). V shed 3 bases and J 7 bases; nucleotides not matched to a gene: 4. The CDR3 has 13 amino acids. The CDR3: CASSLGTGREQYF. CDR3 in DNA: TGTGCCAGCAGTTTGGGGACAGGGCGGGAGCAGTACTTC.

The chain is built from TRBV28 and TRBJ2-4; TRBD1 agrees at 9 bases. The CDR3 is 14 residues long. Germline trimming cut 11 bases from V and 4 bases from J; bases unmatched to any gene: 9. The germline CDR1 and CDR2 sequences are MDHEN and SYDVKM. The CDR3 region has the DNA TGTGCCGTTTTCTCCGGGACAGGGAAAAACATTCAGTACTTC. Protein product: CAVFSGTGKNIQYF.

The J gene is TRBJ2-3, the V gene TRBV29-1, with D perhaps matching TRBD2 (6 bases). The V gene's germline CDR1 is SQVTM and CDR2 ANQGSEA. The CDR3 is 15 amino acids. V was trimmed by 3 bases and J by 1 base, leaving 14 bases between them. The CDR3, as DNA: TGCAGCGTTGACGCTAGCGAATGGGGCACAGATACGCAGTATTTT. This translates into CSVDASEWGTDTQYF.

The CDR3 DNA follows: TGTGCCAGTGAGGGGCCGGGGGGCACCTACGAGCAGTACTTC. Translated, it gives CASEGPGGTYEQYF. This chain connects TRBV6-1 to TRBJ2-7, with D tentatively TRBD2 (7 bases). V was shortened by 9 bases and J by 2 bases, with 17 bases between the two germline ends. The CDR3 extends over 14 amino acids. From germline, CDR1 is MNHNS and CDR2 SASEGT.